The next 17 T cell receptor beta chains were all read from a single sample in a study of T-cell memory formation after mild COVID-19. Each CDR3 protein is one row after TCRdb ran MiXCR on the 5' RACE reads. The sample holds around 340,000 distinct CDR3 sequences, over 20% seen once. The sample taken for sequencing was PBMCs or a T cell subset sorted from them (not recorded which). The receptors derive from an adult woman who had mild COVID-19 (a few samples of this study predate the infection). Cell type and time point are not known.

This rearrangement joins TRBV6-5 to TRBJ1-1; TRBD1 is a possible D gene (5 bases). The CDR3 totals 12 residues. Germline V lookup: CDR1 MNHEY, CDR2 SVGAGI. V shed 4 bases and J shed 12 bases, with 15 bases lying between them. The CDR3 DNA reads TGTGCCAGCAGTTTATCCCTTGGGACTACTTTCTTT. It translates to CASSLSLGTTFF.

The V call is TRBV6-1, the J call TRBJ2-7; TRBD1 might be the D (6 bases). V lost 6 bases and J 0 bases, leaving 15 bases between the germline ends. The CDR3 has 15 residues. The germline CDR1 and CDR2 sequences are MNHNS and SASEGT. CDR3 loop: CASRVLGQSSYEQYF. In DNA, the CDR3 is TGTGCCAGCAGAGTCCTCGGACAGAGCTCCTACGAGCAGTACTTC.

This clonotype was observed a handful of times. V usage is TRBV25-1 and J usage is TRBJ2-5; no definite D call. The CDR3 totals 13 residues. Deletions cut 0 bases from V and 4 bases from J, with 6 bases between. CDR1 is MGHDK, CDR2 SYGVNS, per germline. The CDR3 loop is CASSEYALETQYF. The CDR3 nucleotides are TGTGCCAGCAGTGAATATGCACTAGAGACCCAGTACTTC. The full variable domain, rest sourced from reference TRBV25-1 and TRBJ2-5, is EADIYQTPRYLVIGTGKKITLECSQTMGHDKMYWYQQDPGMELHLIHYSYGVNSTEKGDLSSESTVSRIRTEHFPLTLESARPSHTSQYLCASSEYALETQYFGPGTRLLVL.

In its sample, this clonotype was seen a few times. The chain employs TRBV4-2 and TRBJ2-7; the match to TRBD1 covers 10 bases. This CDR3 spans 16 amino acids. Germline CDR1 reads LGHNA; CDR2 reads YNFKEQ. The V and J ends lost 0 bases and 4 bases, in that order; junction bases with no gene match: 6. The CDR3 protein is CASSQDQWGQGYEQYF. The CDR3 bases are TGTGCCAGCAGCCAAGATCAGTGGGGACAGGGGTACGAGCAGTACTTC.

The chain has TRBV11-2 and TRBJ1-2, with a possible D match to TRBD1 (5 bases). Trimming removed 6 bases from V and 6 bases from J, with 17 bases in between. Germline V gives CDR1 SGHAT, CDR2 FQNNGV. This CDR3 spans 14 amino acids. CDR3 sequence reads: CASRPLREGNGYTF. Here the CDR3 DNA reads TGTGCCAGCAGGCCCCTGAGGGAGGGGAATGGCTACACCTTC.

This clonotype was counted only a few times. This chain joins TRBV11-2 and TRBJ2-5, with D perhaps TRBD1 or TRBD2 (5 bases each). Germline values: CDR1 SGHAT, CDR2 FQNNGV. This CDR3 is 15 amino acids long. The germline V and J ends were trimmed by 3 bases and 5 bases, with 16 bases remaining between them. CDR3 nucleotide sequence: TGTGCCAGCAGCTTTGGGCAGGCCTGGGGGGAGACCCAGTACTTC. Protein product: CASSFGQAWGETQYF. Filled out from reference TRBV11-2 and TRBJ2-5, the complete variable domain reads EAGVAQSPRYKIIEKRQSVAFWCNPISGHATLYWYQQILGQGPKLLIQFQNNGVVDDSQLPKDRFSAERLKGVDSTLKIQPAKLEDSAVYLCASSFGQAWGETQYFGPGTRLLVL.

This clonotype was observed many times. The V and J genes are TRBV11-2 and TRBJ2-1; a weak D match, TRBD2 (6 bases). V lost 1 base and J 8 bases, leaving 6 bases between the germline ends. CDR3 length: 12 amino acids. CDR1 is SGHAT, CDR2 FQNNGV, per germline. CDR3 sequence (DNA): TGTGCCAGCAGCTTAGGGGAGGATGAGCAGTTCTTC. Translating gives CASSLGEDEQFF. The full variable domain, in which reference TRBV11-2 and TRBJ2-1 provide the parts outside the CDR3, is EAGVAQSPRYKIIEKRQSVAFWCNPISGHATLYWYQQILGQGPKLLIQFQNNGVVDDSQLPKDRFSAERLKGVDSTLKIQPAKLEDSAVYLCASSLGEDEQFFGPGTRLTVL.

This clonotype turned up a few times. CDR3 in amino acids: CASSPGSLNTEAFF. The CDR3 DNA sequence: TGTGCCAGCTCACCAGGCAGCCTGAACACTGAAGCTTTCTTT. This sequence joins TRBV18 and TRBJ1-1; no firm D call. The CDR3 has 14 residues. Trimming cost V 2 bases and J 0 bases, with 7 bases left between them. CDR1 is KGHSH, CDR2 LQKENI, per germline.

This clonotype was seen more than once but under ten times. V is TRBV20-1 and J is TRBJ2-3; 7 positions match TRBD2. The trim removed 6 bases at V and 0 bases at J, leaving 12 bases unmatched. The CDR3 has 16 residues. Germline CDR1 is DFQATT and CDR2 is SNEGSKA (reference sequence). The chain's CDR3 is CSATTSGGGSTDTQYF. CDR3 nucleotides: TGCAGTGCGACGACCTCGGGCGGGGGTAGCACAGATACGCAGTATTTT.

The table lists this clonotype with a few counts. This chain links TRBV5-1 with TRBJ1-1, with D tentatively TRBD1 (6 bases). The V end lost 2 bases, the J end lost 4 bases, and 9 bases lay between the germline ends. The germline V gene encodes CDR1 SGHRS and CDR2 YFSETQ. The CDR3 sequence is 13 residues long. The CDR3 loop reads CASSFEGVTEAFF. The DNA of the CDR3 is TGCGCCAGCAGCTTTGAGGGGGTCACTGAAGCTTTCTTT.

In this sample, this clonotype turned up many times. The junction departs from germline at one end; a sequencing error may be responsible. The CDR3, as DNA: TGTGCCAGCAGCTTAGGGGGCGGCTATGGCTACACCTTC. Translation: CASSLGGGYGYTF. The chain is built from TRBV12-3 or TRBV12-4 and TRBJ1-2, with 7 bases aligning to TRBD1. The CDR3 extends over 13 amino acids.

V gene TRBV5-1 combines with J gene TRBJ1-3; 11 nucleotides match TRBD1. V gave up 0 bases and J gave up 0 bases; unmatched junction bases: 8. The CDR3 has 19 amino acids. CDR1 and CDR2 from the germline V gene are SGHRS and YFSETQ. The CDR3 loop reads CASSLGTGGSFSSGNTIYF. The CDR3 region has the DNA TGCGCCAGCAGCTTGGGGACAGGGGGCTCCTTCAGCTCTGGAAACACCATATATTTT.

In its sample, this clonotype was seen a few times. The J gene is TRBJ2-1, the V gene TRBV7-3; 11 nucleotides agree with TRBD1. Per germline, CDR1 SGHTA and CDR2 FQGTGA. V dropped 5 bases and J dropped 8; count of bases not matched to a gene: 8. The CDR3 runs to 15 residues. This CDR3 is CASSVGQGALYEQFF. The CDR3 coding sequence is TGTGCCAGCAGCGTAGGACAGGGGGCTCTCTATGAGCAGTTCTTC.

This clonotype came up many times. This chain links TRBV11-2 with TRBJ2-1; 7 nucleotides line up with TRBD1. The germline CDR1 and CDR2 sequences are SGHAT and FQNNGV. The CDR3 runs 15 residues. J lost 2 bases, V lost 4 bases, and 5 bases had no gene match. As DNA, the CDR3 is TGTGCCAGCAGCTCCACGGGACAGACCTACAATGAGCAGTTCTTC. Amino acid sequence: CASSSTGQTYNEQFF.

This clonotype came up a few times. The gene calls are TRBV20-1 and TRBJ2-5; TRBD2 matches 13 bases. The V gene end was trimmed by 5 bases and the J gene end by 4 bases; junction bases not matched to a gene: 4. CDR3 length equals 14 residues. Germline loops: CDR1 DFQATT, CDR2 SNEGSKA (reference sequence). The CDR3 here is CSALTSGGGETQYF. The CDR3 DNA sequence: TGCAGTGCTCTCACTAGCGGGGGGGGAGAGACCCAGTACTTC.

The chain employs TRBV12-3 or TRBV12-4 and TRBJ2-3, with no clear D. The ends were cut back, 3 bases at V and 6 bases at J, with 13 bases in the middle. The CDR3 length is 14 residues. The CDR3 coding sequence is TGTGCCAGCAGTTTCTGGCCGGTTCGGGATACGCAGTATTTT. Translation: CASSFWPVRDTQYF.

This clonotype was seen a handful of times. This chain uses TRBV7-8 with TRBJ2-3, with a weak D call TRBD2 (6 bases). Germline values: CDR1 SGHVS, CDR2 FQNEAQ. The CDR3 has 16 residues. The V end was cut by 5 bases, the J end by 2 bases, with 17 bases between. The CDR3 region has the DNA TGTGCCAGCAGCCCCTTCCGGGTAGCGGACACAGATACGCAGTATTTT. This sequence encodes CASSPFRVADTDTQYF.